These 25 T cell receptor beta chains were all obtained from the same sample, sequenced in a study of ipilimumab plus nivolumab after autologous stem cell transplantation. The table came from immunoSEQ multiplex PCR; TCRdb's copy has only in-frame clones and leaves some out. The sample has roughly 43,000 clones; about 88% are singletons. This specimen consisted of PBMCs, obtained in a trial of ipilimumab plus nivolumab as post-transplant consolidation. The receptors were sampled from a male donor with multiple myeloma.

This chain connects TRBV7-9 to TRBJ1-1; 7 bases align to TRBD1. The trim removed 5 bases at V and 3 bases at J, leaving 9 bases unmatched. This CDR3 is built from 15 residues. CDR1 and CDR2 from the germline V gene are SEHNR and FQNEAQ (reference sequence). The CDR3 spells CASSTTRRGDTEAFF. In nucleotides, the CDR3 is TGTGCCAGCAGCACTACCCGCAGGGGGGACACTGAAGCTTTCTTT.

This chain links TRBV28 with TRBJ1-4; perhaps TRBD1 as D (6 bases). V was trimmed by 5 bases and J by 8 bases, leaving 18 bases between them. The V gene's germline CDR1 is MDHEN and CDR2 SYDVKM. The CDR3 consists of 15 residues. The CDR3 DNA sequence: TGTGCCAGCAGTCCCTCAGGGGTAGGAAGGGAAAAACTGTTTTTT. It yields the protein CASSPSGVGREKLFF.

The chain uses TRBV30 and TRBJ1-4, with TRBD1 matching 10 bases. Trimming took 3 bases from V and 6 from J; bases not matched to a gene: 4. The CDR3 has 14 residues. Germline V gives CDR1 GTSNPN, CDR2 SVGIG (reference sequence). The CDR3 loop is CAWSSGQGYEKLFF. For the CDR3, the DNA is TGTGCCTGGAGCTCGGGACAGGGGTATGAAAAACTGTTTTTT.

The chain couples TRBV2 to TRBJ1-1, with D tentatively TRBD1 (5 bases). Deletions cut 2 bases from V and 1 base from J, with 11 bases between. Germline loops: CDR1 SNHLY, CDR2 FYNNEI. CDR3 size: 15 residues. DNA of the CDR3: TGTGCCAGCAGTGAAATTCAAGGGGAGAACACTGAAGCTTTCTTT. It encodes CASSEIQGENTEAFF.

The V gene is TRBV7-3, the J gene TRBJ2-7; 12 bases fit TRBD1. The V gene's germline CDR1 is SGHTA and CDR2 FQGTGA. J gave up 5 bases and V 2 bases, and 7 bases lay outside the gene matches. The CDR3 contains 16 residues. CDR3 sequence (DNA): TGTGCCAGCAGCTTACAGGCCGGGACAGGGGGCGACGAGCAGTACTTC. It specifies CASSLQAGTGGDEQYF.

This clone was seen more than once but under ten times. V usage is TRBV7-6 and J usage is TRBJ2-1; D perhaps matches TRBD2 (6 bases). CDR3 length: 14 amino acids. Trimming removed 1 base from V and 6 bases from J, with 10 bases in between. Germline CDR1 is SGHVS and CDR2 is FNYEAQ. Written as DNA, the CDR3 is TGTGCCAGCAGCTTAGAGGCGGGGACCAATGAGCAGTTCTTC. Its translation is CASSLEAGTNEQFF.

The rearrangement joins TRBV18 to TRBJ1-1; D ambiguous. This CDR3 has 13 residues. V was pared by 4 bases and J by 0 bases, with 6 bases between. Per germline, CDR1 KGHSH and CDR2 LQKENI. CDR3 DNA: TGTGCCAGCTCACTCGACATGAACACTGAAGCTTTCTTT. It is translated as CASSLDMNTEAFF.

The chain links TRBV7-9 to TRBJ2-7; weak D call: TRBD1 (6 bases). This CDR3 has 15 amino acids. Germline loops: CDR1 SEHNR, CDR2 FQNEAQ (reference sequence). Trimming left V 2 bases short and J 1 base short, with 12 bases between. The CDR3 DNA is TGTGCCAGCAGCTTACTTGAAGGGGGTTCCTACGAGCAGTACTTC. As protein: CASSLLEGGSYEQYF.

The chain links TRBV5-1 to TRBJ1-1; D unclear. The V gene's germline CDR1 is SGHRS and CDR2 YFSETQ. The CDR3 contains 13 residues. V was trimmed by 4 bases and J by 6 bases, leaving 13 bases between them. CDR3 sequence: CASSPRDGSEAFF. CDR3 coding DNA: TGCGCCAGCAGCCCGAGGGATGGGTCTGAAGCTTTCTTT.

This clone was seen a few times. The CDR3 here is CAWSVAGPGTQYF. The DNA of the CDR3 is TGTGCCTGGAGTGTTGCCGGCCCTGGGACGCAGTATTTT. The gene calls are TRBV30 and TRBJ2-3, with unresolved D. V gave up 0 bases and J gave up 9 bases, with 13 bases separating them. The CDR3 length is 13 residues. Germline CDR1 GTSNPN, CDR2 SVGIG (reference sequence).

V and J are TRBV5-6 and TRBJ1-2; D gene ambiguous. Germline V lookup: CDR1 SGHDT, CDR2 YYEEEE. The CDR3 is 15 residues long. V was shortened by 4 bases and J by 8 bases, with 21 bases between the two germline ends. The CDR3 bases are TGTGCCAGCAGCGAAAACGTAATCCTTCCAGGCGGCTACACCTTC. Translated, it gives CASSENVILPGGYTF.

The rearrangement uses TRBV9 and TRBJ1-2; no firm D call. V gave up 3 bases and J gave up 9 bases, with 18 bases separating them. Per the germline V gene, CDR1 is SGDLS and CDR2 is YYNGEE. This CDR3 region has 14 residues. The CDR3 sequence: CASSAQRSMLSYTF. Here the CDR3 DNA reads TGTGCCAGCAGCGCTCAAAGGTCAATGTTGAGCTACACCTTC.

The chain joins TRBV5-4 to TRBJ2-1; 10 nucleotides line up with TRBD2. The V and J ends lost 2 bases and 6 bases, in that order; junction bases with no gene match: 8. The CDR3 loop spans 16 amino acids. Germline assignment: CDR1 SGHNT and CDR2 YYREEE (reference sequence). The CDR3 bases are TGTGCCAGCAGCTTCAAGCGGGAGGGTCGAATCAATGAGCAGTTCTTC. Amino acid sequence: CASSFKREGRINEQFF.

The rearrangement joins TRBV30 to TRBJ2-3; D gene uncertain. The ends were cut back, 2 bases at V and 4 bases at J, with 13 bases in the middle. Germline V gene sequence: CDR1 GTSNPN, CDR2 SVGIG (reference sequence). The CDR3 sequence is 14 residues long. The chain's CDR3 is CAWSHLGVADTQYF. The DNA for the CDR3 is TGTGCCTGGAGTCATCTTGGGGTTGCAGATACGCAGTATTTT.

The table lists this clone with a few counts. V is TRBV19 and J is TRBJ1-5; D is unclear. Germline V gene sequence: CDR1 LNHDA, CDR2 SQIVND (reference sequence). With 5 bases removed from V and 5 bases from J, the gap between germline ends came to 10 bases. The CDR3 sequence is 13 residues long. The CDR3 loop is CASSGQLYQPQHF. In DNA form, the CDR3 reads TGTGCCAGTAGTGGCCAACTTTATCAGCCCCAGCATTTT.

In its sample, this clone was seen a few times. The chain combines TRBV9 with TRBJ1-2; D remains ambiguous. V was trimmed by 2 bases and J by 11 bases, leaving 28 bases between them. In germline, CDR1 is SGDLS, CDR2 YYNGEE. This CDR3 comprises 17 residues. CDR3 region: CASSVFQLANSGIGYTF. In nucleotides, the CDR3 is TGTGCCAGCAGCGTTTTCCAGCTAGCGAATTCGGGTATCGGGTACACCTTC.

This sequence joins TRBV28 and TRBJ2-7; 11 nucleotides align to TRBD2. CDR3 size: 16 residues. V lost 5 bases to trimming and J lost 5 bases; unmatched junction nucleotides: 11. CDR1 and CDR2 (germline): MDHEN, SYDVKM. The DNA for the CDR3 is TGTGCCAGCAGTCTGACTAGCGGGGACGGAAAGAACGAGCAGTACTTC. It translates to CASSLTSGDGKNEQYF.

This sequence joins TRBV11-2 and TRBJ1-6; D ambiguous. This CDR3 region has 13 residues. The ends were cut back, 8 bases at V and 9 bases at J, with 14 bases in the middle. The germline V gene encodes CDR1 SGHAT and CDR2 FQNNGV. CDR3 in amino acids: CASCPQSGSPLHF. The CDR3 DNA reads TGTGCCAGCTGTCCACAGTCTGGTTCACCCCTCCACTTT. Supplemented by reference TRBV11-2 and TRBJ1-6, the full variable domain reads EAGVAQSPRYKIIEKRQSVAFWCNPISGHATLYWYQQILGQGPKLLIQFQNNGVVDDSQLPKDRFSAERLKGVDSTLKIQPAKLEDSAVYLCASCPQSGSPLHFGNGTRLTVT.

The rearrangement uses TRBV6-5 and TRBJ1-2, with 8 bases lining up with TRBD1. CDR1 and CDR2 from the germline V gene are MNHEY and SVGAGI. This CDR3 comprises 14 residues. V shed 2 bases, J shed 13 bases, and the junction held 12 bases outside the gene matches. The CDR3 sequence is CASSYRADREKCTF. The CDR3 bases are TGTGCCAGCAGTTACCGCGCGGACAGGGAGAAGTGCACCTTC.

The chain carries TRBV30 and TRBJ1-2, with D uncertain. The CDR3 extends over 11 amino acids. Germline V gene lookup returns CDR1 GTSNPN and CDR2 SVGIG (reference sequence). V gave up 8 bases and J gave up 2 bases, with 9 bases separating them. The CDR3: CAREINYGYTF. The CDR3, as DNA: TGTGCCCGTGAGATAAACTATGGCTACACCTTC.

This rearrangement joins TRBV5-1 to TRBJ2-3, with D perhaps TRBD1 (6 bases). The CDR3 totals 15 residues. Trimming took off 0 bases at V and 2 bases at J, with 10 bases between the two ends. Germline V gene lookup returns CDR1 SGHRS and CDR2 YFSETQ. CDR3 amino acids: CASSLGWDITDTQYF. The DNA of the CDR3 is TGCGCCAGCAGCTTGGGTTGGGACATCACAGATACGCAGTATTTT.

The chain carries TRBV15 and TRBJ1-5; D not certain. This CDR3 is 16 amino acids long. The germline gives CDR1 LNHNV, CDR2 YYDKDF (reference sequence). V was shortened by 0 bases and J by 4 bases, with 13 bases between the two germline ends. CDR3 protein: CATSRDWEQENQPQHF. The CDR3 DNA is TGTGCCACCAGCAGAGATTGGGAGCAGGAGAATCAGCCCCAGCATTTT.

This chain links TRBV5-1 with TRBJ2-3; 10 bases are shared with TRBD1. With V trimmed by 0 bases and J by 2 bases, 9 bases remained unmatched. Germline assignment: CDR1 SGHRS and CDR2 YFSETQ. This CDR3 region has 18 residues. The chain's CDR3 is CASSLGRDRGSLTDTQYF. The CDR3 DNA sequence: TGCGCCAGCAGCTTGGGCCGGGACAGGGGTTCCCTCACAGATACGCAGTATTTT.

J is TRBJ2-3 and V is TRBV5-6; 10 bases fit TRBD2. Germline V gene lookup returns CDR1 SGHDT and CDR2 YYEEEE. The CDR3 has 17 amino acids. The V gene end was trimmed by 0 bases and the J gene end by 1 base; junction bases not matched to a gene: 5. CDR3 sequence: CASSLVLAGDGTDTQYF. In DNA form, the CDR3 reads TGTGCCAGCAGCTTGGTGCTAGCGGGAGACGGCACAGATACGCAGTATTTT.

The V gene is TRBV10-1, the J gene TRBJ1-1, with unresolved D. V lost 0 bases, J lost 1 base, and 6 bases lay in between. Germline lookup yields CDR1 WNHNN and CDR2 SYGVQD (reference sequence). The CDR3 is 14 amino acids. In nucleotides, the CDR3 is TGCGCCAGCAGTGAGTCTCCACAGAACACTGAAGCTTTCTTT. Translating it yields CASSESPQNTEAFF.